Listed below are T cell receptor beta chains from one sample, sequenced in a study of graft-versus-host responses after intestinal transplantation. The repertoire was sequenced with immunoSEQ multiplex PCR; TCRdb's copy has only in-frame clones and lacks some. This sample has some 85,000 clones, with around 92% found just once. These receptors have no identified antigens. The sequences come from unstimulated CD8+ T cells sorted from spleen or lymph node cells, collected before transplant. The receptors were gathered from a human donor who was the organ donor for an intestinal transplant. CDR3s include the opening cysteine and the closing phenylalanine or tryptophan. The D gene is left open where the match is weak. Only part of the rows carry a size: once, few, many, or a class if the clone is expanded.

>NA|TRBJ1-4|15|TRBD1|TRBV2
CASSYTGVGQKGVFF
TGTGCCAGCTCCTACACAGGGGTGGGTCAAAAAGGAGTGTTTTTT
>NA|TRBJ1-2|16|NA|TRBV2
CASTRNGGGPTDGYTF
TGTGCCAGCACCAGAAATGGGGGGGGGCCCACGGATGGCTACACCTTC
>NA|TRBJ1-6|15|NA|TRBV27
CASSSRSSYNSPLHF
TGTGCCAGCAGTTCCCGGAGCTCCTATAATTCACCCCTCCACTTT
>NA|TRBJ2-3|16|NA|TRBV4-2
CASSPLPEIPTDTQYF
TGTGCCAGCAGCCCCCTACCGGAGATACCCACAGATACGCAGTATTTT
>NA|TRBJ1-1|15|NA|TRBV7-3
CASSVTGTRDTEAFF
TGTGCCAGCAGCGTCACCGGGACAAGAGACACTGAAGCTTTCTTT
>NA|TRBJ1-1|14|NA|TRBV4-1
CASSHGGGNTEAFF
TGCGCCAGCAGCCACGGGGGGGGGAACACTGAAGCTTTCTTT
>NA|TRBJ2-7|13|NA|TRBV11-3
CASSSPYSYEQYF
TGTGCCAGCAGCTCCCCTTACTCCTACGAGCAGTACTTC
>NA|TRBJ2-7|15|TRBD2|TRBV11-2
CASTPRAGGPNEQYF
TGTGCCAGCACGCCTCGGGCGGGGGGGCCCAACGAGCAGTACTTC
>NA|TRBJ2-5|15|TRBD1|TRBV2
CASSSLLDRGETQYF
TGTGCCAGCAGTTCACTACTGGACAGGGGAGAGACCCAGTACTTC
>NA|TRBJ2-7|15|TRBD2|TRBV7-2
CASSSGTSGAYEQYF
TGTGCCAGCAGCTCTGGGACTAGCGGAGCCTACGAGCAGTACTTC
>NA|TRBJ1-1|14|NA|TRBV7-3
CASSLNRDSTEAFF
TGTGCCAGCAGCTTAAACAGGGATAGCACTGAAGCTTTCTTT
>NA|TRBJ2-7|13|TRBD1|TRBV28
CASSWTGGNEQYF
TGTGCCAGCAGTTGGACAGGGGGGAACGAGCAGTACTTC
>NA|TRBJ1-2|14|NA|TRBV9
CASSTPGDRYGYTF
TGTGCCAGCAGCACACCCGGAGACCGATATGGCTACACCTTC
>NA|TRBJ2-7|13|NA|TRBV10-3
CAISEAGNYEQYF
TGTGCCATCAGTGAGGCGGGTAACTACGAGCAGTACTTC
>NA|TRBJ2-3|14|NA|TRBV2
CARTPYGGTDTQYF
TGTGCCAGAACTCCTTACGGGGGCACAGATACGCAGTATTTT
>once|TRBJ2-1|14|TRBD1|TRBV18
CASSPVGQGDEQFF
TGTGCCAGCTCACCCGTGGGACAGGGGGATGAGCAGTTCTTC
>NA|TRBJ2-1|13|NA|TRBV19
CASSFGTYNEQFF
TGTGCCAGTAGTTTCGGGACTTACAATGAGCAGTTCTTC
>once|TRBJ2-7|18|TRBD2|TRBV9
CASSARSRDARGCYEQYF
TGTGCCAGCAGCGCCCGCAGCAGGGATGCGCGGGGGTGCTACGAGCAGTACTTC
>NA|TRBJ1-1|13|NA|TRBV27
CASSLAGNTEAFF
TGTGCCAGCAGTTTGGCTGGGAACACTGAAGCTTTCTTT
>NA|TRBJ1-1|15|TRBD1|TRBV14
CASSQLNQGAAEAFF
TGTGCCAGCAGCCAGTTAAATCAGGGGGCAGCTGAAGCTTTCTTT
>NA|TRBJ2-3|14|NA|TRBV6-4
CASSERHRTDTQYF
TGTGCCAGCAGTGAGCGTCACCGCACAGATACGCAGTATTTT
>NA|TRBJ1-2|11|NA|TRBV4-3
CASTGGYGYTF
TGCGCCAGCACGGGGGGGTATGGCTACACCTTC
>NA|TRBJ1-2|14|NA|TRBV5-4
CASSLESFGRGYTF
TGTGCCAGCAGCTTGGAGTCCTTTGGCAGGGGCTACACCTTC
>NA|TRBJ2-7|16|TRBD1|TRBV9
CASSGGRDRATYEQYF
TGTGCCAGCAGCGGGGGCCGGGACAGGGCAACCTACGAGCAGTACTTC
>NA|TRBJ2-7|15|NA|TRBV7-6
CASSSAPGLNYEQYF
TGTGCCAGCAGCTCTGCCCCGGGACTGAACTACGAGCAGTACTTC
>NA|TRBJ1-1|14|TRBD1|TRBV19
CASSMGQGYTEAFF
TGTGCCAGTAGTATGGGACAGGGGTACACTGAAGCTTTCTTT
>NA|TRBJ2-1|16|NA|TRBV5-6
CASSPYVGAVYNEQFF
TGTGCCAGCAGCCCCTATGTAGGGGCGGTATACAATGAGCAGTTCTTC
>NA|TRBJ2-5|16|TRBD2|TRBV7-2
CASSLVSGGWQETQYF
TGTGCCAGCAGCTTAGTCAGCGGGGGGTGGCAAGAGACCCAGTACTTC
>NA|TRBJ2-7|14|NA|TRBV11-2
CASSLPGPGVEQYF
TGTGCCAGCAGCTTGCCAGGGCCGGGCGTGGAGCAGTACTTC
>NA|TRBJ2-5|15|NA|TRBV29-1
CSVDPLPQNQETQYF
TGCAGCGTTGATCCCCTTCCACAGAACCAAGAGACCCAGTACTTC
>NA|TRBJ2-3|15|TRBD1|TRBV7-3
CASSWGQGTTDTQYF
TGTGCCAGCAGTTGGGGACAGGGGACAACAGATACGCAGTATTTT
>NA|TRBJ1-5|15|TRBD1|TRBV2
CASSWGQGQVQPQHF
TGTGCCAGCAGTTGGGGACAGGGACAGGTTCAGCCCCAGCATTTT
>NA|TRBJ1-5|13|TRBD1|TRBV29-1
CSVAAGGGQPQHF
TGCAGCGTTGCCGCAGGGGGCGGACAGCCCCAGCATTTT
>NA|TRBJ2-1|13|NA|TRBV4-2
CASSQGGPNEQFF
TGTGCCAGCAGCCAAGGGGGGCCCAATGAGCAGTTCTTC
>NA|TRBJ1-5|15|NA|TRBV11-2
CASSLDSLSNQPQHF
TGTGCCAGCAGCTTAGATTCTCTTAGCAATCAGCCCCAGCATTTT
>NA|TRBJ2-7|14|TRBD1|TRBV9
CASSPGDRGYEQYF
TGTGCCAGCAGCCCCGGGGACAGGGGATACGAGCAGTACTTC
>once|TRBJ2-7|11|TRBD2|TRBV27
CASSTSGEQYF
TGTGCCAGCAGTACTAGCGGCGAGCAGTACTTC
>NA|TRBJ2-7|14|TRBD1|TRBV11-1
CASSLWANRGEQYF
TGTGCCAGCAGCTTATGGGCGAACAGGGGCGAGCAGTACTTC
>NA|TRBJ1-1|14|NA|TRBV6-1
CASSEWGSTTEAFF
TGTGCCAGCAGTGAATGGGGCAGTACCACTGAAGCTTTCTTT
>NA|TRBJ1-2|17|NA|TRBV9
CASSALAGRTTFYGYTF
TGTGCCAGCAGCGCCCTCGCTGGGAGGACCACCTTCTATGGCTACACCTTC
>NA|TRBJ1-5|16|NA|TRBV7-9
CASSSGVGGRNQPQHF
TGTGCCAGCAGCTCTGGTGTGGGGGGTCGCAATCAGCCCCAGCATTTT
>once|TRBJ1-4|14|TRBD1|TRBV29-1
CSVEDGQGEEKLFF
TGCAGCGTTGAAGATGGACAGGGGGAGGAAAAACTGTTTTTT
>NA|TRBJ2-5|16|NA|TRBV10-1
CASSDVEGGGRKTQYF
TGCGCCAGCAGTGATGTAGAGGGGGGGGGCAGGAAGACCCAGTACTTC
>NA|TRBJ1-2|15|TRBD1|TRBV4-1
CASSQGTGADYGYTF
TGCGCCAGCAGCCAAGGGACAGGGGCAGACTATGGCTACACCTTC
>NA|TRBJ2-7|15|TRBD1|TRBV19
CASSIYRTGVYEQYF
TGTGCCAGTAGTATCTACCGGACAGGGGTCTACGAGCAGTACTTC
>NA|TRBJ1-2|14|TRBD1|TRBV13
CASSPGTAIYGYTF
TGTGCCAGCAGCCCGGGGACAGCTATTTATGGCTACACCTTC
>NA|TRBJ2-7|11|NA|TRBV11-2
CASSDTYEQYF
TGTGCCAGCAGCGACACCTACGAGCAGTACTTC
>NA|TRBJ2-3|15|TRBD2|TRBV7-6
CASSSSGARGDTQYF
TGTGCCAGCAGCTCTAGCGGGGCCCGGGGAGATACGCAGTATTTT
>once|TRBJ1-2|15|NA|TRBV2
CASGSYSGLGYGYTF
TGTGCCAGTGGATCTTACTCAGGACTTGGGTATGGCTACACCTTC
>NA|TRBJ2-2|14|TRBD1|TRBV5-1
CATNTDRVAGELFF
TGCGCCACTAATACGGACAGGGTCGCCGGGGAGCTGTTTTTT
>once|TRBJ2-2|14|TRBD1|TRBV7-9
CASSLVTGSGELFF
TGTGCCAGCAGCTTAGTGACAGGGTCCGGGGAGCTGTTTTTT
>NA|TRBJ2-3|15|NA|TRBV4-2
CASSQDLAGGDTQYF
TGTGCCAGCAGCCAAGATTTGGCCGGAGGGGATACGCAGTATTTT
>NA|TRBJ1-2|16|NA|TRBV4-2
CASSHTKVGETYGYTF
TGTGCCAGCAGCCATACCAAGGTAGGGGAAACCTATGGCTACACCTTC
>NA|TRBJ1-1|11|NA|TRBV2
CARGVSTEAFF
TGTGCCAGAGGGGTTAGCACTGAAGCTTTCTTT
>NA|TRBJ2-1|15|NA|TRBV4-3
CASSQDPLHYNEQFF
TGCGCCAGCAGCCAAGATCCACTCCACTACAATGAGCAGTTCTTC
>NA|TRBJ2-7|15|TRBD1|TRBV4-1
CASSPRDRGTYEQYF
TGCGCCAGCAGCCCCCGGGACAGGGGAACCTACGAGCAGTACTTC
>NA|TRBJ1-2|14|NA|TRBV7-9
CASSLAAGPGDYTF
TGTGCCAGCAGCTTAGCTGCAGGGCCGGGGGACTACACCTTC